This record looks at one T cell receptor (beta chain) sequence and its context. Its cognate antigen is unknown. Germline V CDR1 and CDR2: SGHAT, FQNNGV. V was clipped by 3 bases and J by 4 bases, with 10 bases between them. This CDR3 is 13 amino acids long. The data are from a study of cytomegalovirus exposure and HLA in healthy donors. At the level of the study: Assignment to the Caucasian-associated ancestry cluster applied to 81% of the approximately 360 genotyped donors.

General study results and limits: Most TCR beta V segments were productive about 87% or about 30% of the time in an earlier analysis.

With 60 Vbeta and 13 Jbeta primers, the PCR was carried out. Original methodology: In a later analysis, 75 million to 95 million unique TCR beta chains included roughly 11 million shared by two or more donors. Method: immunoSEQ multiplex PCR; TCRdb's copy keeps in-frame clones and lacks some. V and J calls and clone size follow that table, whereas D and trimming were derived from the DNA. The sample lists about 120,000 clones, over 8% occurring once. These donors, healthy bone marrow donors, were studied. The genes are TRBV11-2 and TRBJ2-7, with a possible D match to TRBD2 (6 bases). The clonotype comes from a man aged 25 to 40 in good health and CMV-seronegative. The sequenced sample was PBMCs. The CDR3 DNA sequence: TGTGCCAGCAGCTTCTCGGGGGAATACGAGCAGTACTTC. Translated: CASSFSGEYEQYF.